This paragraph reports one T cell receptor (beta chain). Trimming took 2 bases from V and 2 from J, leaving 9 bases between them. CDR3 length: 14 amino acids. CDR1 is WNHNN and CDR2 is SYGVQD in the germline V gene (reference sequence). This specimen comes from a study of cytomegalovirus exposure and HLA in healthy donors. PCR amplification relied on 60 Vbeta primers (plus 13 Jbeta primers). TCRdb keeps only in-frame clones here, not all; method: immunoSEQ multiplex PCR. The table shows roughly 140,000 clones, with over 60% occurring only once. The sequenced sample was PBMCs. The chain joins TRBV10-1 to TRBJ2-5, with TRBD2 as a possible D gene (5 bases). This sequence originates from a woman aged 45-65 years in good health and CMV-seronegative. This CDR3 is CASSERLAQETQYF. The CDR3 DNA sequence: TGCGCCAGCAGTGAGAGGCTAGCTCAAGAGACCCAGTACTTC.